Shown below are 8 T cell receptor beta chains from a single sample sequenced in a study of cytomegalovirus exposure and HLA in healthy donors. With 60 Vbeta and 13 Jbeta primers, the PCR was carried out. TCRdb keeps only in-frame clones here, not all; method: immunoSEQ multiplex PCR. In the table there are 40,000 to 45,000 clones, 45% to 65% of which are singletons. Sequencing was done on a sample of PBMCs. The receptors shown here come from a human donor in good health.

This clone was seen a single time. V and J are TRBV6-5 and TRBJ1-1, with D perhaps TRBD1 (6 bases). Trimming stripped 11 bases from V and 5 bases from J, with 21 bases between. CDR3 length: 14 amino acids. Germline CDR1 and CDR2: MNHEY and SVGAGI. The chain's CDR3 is CADHQAVTGTEAFF. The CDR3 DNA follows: TGTGCCGATCACCAGGCAGTTACAGGGACTGAAGCTTTCTTT.

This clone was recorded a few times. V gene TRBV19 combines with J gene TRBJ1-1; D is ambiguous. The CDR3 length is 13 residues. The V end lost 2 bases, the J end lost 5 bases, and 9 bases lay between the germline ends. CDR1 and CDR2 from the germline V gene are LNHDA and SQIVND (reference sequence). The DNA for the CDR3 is TGTGCCAGTAGTATATGGCGAGGGACTGAAGCTTTCTTT. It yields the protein CASSIWRGTEAFF.

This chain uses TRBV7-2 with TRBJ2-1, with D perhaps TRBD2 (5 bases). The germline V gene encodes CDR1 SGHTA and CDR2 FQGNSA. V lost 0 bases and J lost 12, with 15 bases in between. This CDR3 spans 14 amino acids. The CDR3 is CASSLAGSSRMQFF. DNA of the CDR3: TGTGCCAGCAGCTTAGCCGGATCTAGCAGGATGCAGTTCTTC.

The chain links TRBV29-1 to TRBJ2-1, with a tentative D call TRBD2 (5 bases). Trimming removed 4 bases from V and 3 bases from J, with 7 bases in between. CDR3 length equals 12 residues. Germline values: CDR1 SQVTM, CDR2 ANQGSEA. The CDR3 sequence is CSVGRGYNEQFF. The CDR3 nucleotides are TGCAGCGTTGGTCGGGGCTACAATGAGCAGTTCTTC.

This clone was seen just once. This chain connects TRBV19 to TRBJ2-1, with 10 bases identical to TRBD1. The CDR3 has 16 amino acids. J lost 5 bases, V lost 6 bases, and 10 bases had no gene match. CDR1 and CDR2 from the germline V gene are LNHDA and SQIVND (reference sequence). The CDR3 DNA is TGTGCCAGTAGCCCCTCGGGACAGGGGATTAACAATGAGCAGTTCTTC. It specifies CASSPSGQGINNEQFF.

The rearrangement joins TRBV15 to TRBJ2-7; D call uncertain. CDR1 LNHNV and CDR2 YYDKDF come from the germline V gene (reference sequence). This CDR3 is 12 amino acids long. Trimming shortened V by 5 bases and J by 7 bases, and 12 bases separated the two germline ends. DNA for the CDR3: TGTGCCACCAGCTCTCCGAAGAGAGAGCAGTACTTC. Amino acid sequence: CATSSPKREQYF.

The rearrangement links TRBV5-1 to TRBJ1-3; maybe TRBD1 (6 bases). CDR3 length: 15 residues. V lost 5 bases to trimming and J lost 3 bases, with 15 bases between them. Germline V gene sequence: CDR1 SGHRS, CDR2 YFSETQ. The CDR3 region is CASRTGAASGNTIYF. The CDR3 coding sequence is TGCGCCAGCAGGACAGGAGCTGCGAGTGGAAACACCATATATTTT.

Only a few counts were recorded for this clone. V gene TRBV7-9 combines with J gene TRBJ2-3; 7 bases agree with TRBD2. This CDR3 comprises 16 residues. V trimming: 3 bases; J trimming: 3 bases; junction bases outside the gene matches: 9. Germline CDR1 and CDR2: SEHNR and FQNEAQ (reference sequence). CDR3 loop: CASSFPTNGGTDTQYF. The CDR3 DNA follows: TGTGCCAGCAGCTTCCCCACAAACGGGGGGACAGATACGCAGTATTTT.